Below are 27 T cell receptor beta chains sequenced from a single sample in a study of beta chain features in type 1 diabetes. As every portion of the isolated RNA was reverse transcribed, the sequencing read expressed TCRB transcripts. Profiled with immunoSEQ multiplex PCR; TCRdb holds only in-frame clones, not every one. Found here are around 320,000 clones, around 13% of them singletons; the top ten hold under 8.5%. Sequencing input: central memory CD4+ T cells from blood. These receptors were obtained from a man aged 25-45 years in good health.

The V gene is TRBV5-4, the J gene TRBJ2-5, with TRBD2 matching 9 bases. CDR1 and CDR2 from the germline V gene are SGHNT and YYREEE (reference sequence). The CDR3 is 16 residues long. Trimming removed 4 bases from V and 5 bases from J; junction bases left unmatched: 12. CDR3 region: CASSPPVGGGAETQYF. The CDR3 coding sequence is TGTGCCAGCAGCCCCCCCGTTGGCGGGGGGGCGGAGACCCAGTACTTC.

In its sample, this clone was seen a few times. V gene TRBV5-6 combines with J gene TRBJ2-5, with D uncertain. The CDR3 runs 13 residues. The V end lost 4 bases, the J end lost 1 base, and 8 bases lay between the germline ends. Germline CDR1 and CDR2: SGHDT and YYEEEE. The CDR3 DNA follows: TGTGCCAGCAGCGCCGGGTTCCAAGAGACCCAGTACTTC. This encodes CASSAGFQETQYF.

This clone was recorded a few times. This chain joins TRBV11-2 and TRBJ2-2; tentatively, D is TRBD1 (5 bases). The CDR3 has 14 residues. Trimming pared 4 bases from V and 1 base from J, leaving 7 bases between. CDR1 is SGHAT and CDR2 is FQNNGV in the germline V gene. CDR3 region: CASSSQGNTGELFF. The DNA of the CDR3 is TGTGCCAGCAGCTCTCAGGGGAACACCGGGGAGCTGTTTTTT.

The gene calls are TRBV6-1 and TRBJ2-1, with D perhaps being TRBD1 or TRBD2 (5 bases each). Germline-derived CDR1 and CDR2 are MNHNS and SASEGT. CDR3 length: 14 residues. V was cut by 11 bases and J by 4 bases, with 18 bases left in between. CDR3 DNA sequence: TGTGCCGGTACAACATTGGGGGATTACAATGAGCAGTTCTTC. As protein: CAGTTLGDYNEQFF.

This clone turned up a few times. The chain recombines TRBV6-6 with TRBJ1-4; 8 bases agree with TRBD1. CDR1 and CDR2 (germline): MNHNY, SVGAGI (reference sequence). CDR3 length equals 16 residues. The trim removed 4 bases at V and 8 bases at J, leaving 12 bases unmatched. DNA of the CDR3: TGTGCCAGCAGTTGGGGACTAGACAGGGGAGGCGAAAAACTGTTTTTT. Encoded protein: CASSWGLDRGGEKLFF.

The chain joins TRBV20-1 to TRBJ1-2; no clear D. Germline V gene lookup returns CDR1 DFQATT and CDR2 SNEGSKA (reference sequence). The CDR3 is 11 amino acids. V dropped 6 bases and J dropped 5 bases, with 10 bases sitting between them. The CDR3, as DNA: TGCAGTGCCCAGCTCGGGTATGGCTACACCTTC. Protein: CSAQLGYGYTF.

The chain combines TRBV7-9 with TRBJ2-3; D unclear. Between the trimmed V and J ends, which lost 7 bases and 8 bases, there was a span of 10 bases. CDR3 length equals 11 residues. Per germline, CDR1 SEHNR and CDR2 FQNEAQ (reference sequence). The CDR3 sequence: CASMAGVTQYF. The CDR3 DNA reads as TGTGCCAGCATGGCTGGGGTTACGCAGTATTTT.

The chain carries TRBV9 and TRBJ2-1; D not resolved. Germline V gene data show CDR1 as SGDLS and CDR2 as YYNGEE. Trimming removed 4 bases at V and 7 bases at J, with 12 bases between. The CDR3 spans 13 residues. The CDR3 nucleotides are TGTGCCAGCAGCCCCCTAGGTCGGAATGAGCAGTTCTTC. Its protein is CASSPLGRNEQFF.

The chain uses TRBV25-1 and TRBJ2-1; TRBD2 might be the D (6 bases). Trimming removed 7 bases at V and 9 bases at J, with 13 bases between. The germline CDR1 and CDR2 sequences are MGHDK and SYGVNS. CDR3 length: 12 residues. CDR3 nucleotides: TGTGCCAGCATTGGAGGGGCCTCTGAGCAGTTCTTC. Translated, it gives CASIGGASEQFF. Drawing the rest from reference TRBV25-1 and TRBJ2-1, the complete variable domain is EADIYQTPRYLVIGTGKKITLECSQTMGHDKMYWYQQDPGMELHLIHYSYGVNSTEKGDLSSESTVSRIRTEHFPLTLESARPSHTSQYLCASIGGASEQFFGPGTRLTVL.

The chain employs TRBV28 and TRBJ1-5; 7 bases fit TRBD1. CDR3 length equals 14 residues. J lost 4 bases, V lost 7 bases, and 7 bases had no gene match. The germline V gene encodes CDR1 MDHEN and CDR2 SYDVKM. The CDR3 spells CASNRGGPNQPQHF. The CDR3 DNA reads as TGTGCCAGCAACCGAGGGGGCCCGAATCAGCCCCAGCATTTT.

The chain carries TRBV7-2 and TRBJ2-1; D remains ambiguous. CDR1 is SGHTA and CDR2 is FQGNSA in the germline V gene. Trimming took off 5 bases at V and 5 bases at J, with 10 bases between the two ends. The CDR3 totals 13 residues. CDR3 sequence reads: CASSLIRDNEQFF. The CDR3 bases are TGTGCCAGCAGCCTTATCCGAGACAATGAGCAGTTCTTC.

This clone was seen a few times. This CDR3 is CAISAGTSGENIQYF. As DNA, the CDR3 is TGTGCCATCAGTGCCGGGACTAGCGGGGAAAACATTCAGTACTTC. The rearrangement joins TRBV10-3 to TRBJ2-4; TRBD2 matches 13 bases. Germline trimming cut 4 bases from V and 5 bases from J; bases unmatched to any gene: 2. In germline, CDR1 is ENHRY, CDR2 SYGVKD. The CDR3 has 15 amino acids.

This clone turned up a few times. The chain combines TRBV5-1 with TRBJ1-2; D remains ambiguous. Trimming took 0 bases from V and 4 from J, leaving 7 bases between them. Germline loops: CDR1 SGHRS, CDR2 YFSETQ. This CDR3 contains 13 residues. The CDR3 nucleotides are TGCGCCAGCAGCTTGGAGGGAACCTATGGCTACACCTTC. Translation gives CASSLEGTYGYTF.

In the case of this clone: Other DNA sequences within the sample encode an identical CDR3. The rearrangement uses TRBV18 and TRBJ2-3; no clear D gene. The V end was cut by 3 bases, the J end by 3 bases, with 4 bases between. CDR1 and CDR2 (germline): KGHSH, LQKENI. The CDR3 consists of 12 residues. CDR3 sequence: CASSPRTDTQYF. In DNA, the CDR3 is TGTGCCAGCTCACCGCGGACAGATACGCAGTATTTT.

The chain links TRBV12-2 to TRBJ2-2; the table's D gene call, TRBD1, was not cross checked with the DNA. TRBV12-2 is a known pseudogene. The CDR3 spans 17 residues. CDR3 sequence: CASRNVSGTGNTGELFF. The CDR3, as DNA: TGTGCAAGTCGCAACGTCTCCGGGACAGGGAACACCGGGGAGCTGTTTTTT.

This clone was observed a handful of times. The CDR3 DNA reads TGCGCCAGCAGCTTGGCGGCGGAGGGCCGTGAGCAGTACTTC. Protein product: CASSLAAEGREQYF. This chain uses TRBV5-1 with TRBJ2-7; the D gene is possibly TRBD2 (6 bases). V shed 0 bases and J shed 7 bases, with 14 bases lying between them. The CDR3 runs 14 residues. Germline V CDR1 and CDR2: SGHRS, YFSETQ.

This chain connects TRBV5-1 to TRBJ2-3; TRBD2 aligns across 10 bases. The CDR3 totals 14 residues. Per the germline V gene, CDR1 is SGHRS and CDR2 is YFSETQ. The V gene end was trimmed by 7 bases and the J gene end by 4 bases; junction bases not matched to a gene: 6. The CDR3 DNA reads as TGCGCCAGCTGTAGCGGGGGGAGAGCAGATACGCAGTATTTT. This encodes CASCSGGRADTQYF. The full variable domain, completed using reference TRBV5-1 and TRBJ2-3, is KAGVTQTPRYLIKTRGQQVTLSCSPISGHRSVSWYQQTPGQGLQFLFEYFSETQRNKGNFPGRFSGRQFSNSRSEMNVSTLELGDSALYLCASCSGGRADTQYFGPGTRLTVL.

This clone was seen ten or more times. This chain connects TRBV4-3 to TRBJ2-1; 8 positions match TRBD2. The CDR3 totals 13 residues. CDR1 and CDR2 (germline): LGHNA, YSLEER. The V and J ends lost 6 bases and 5 bases, in that order; junction bases with no gene match: 3. In nucleotides, the CDR3 is TGCGCCAGCAGACGGGAGGGCGACAATGAGCAGTTCTTC. It is translated as CASRREGDNEQFF.

This clone showed up just a few times. CDR3 in amino acids: CASSPAYQETQYF. The CDR3 DNA follows: TGTGCCAGCTCACCGGCGTACCAAGAGACCCAGTACTTC. The rearrangement uses TRBV18 and TRBJ2-5; D is unresolved. Germline CDR1 and CDR2: KGHSH and LQKENI. V lost 3 bases to trimming and J lost 0 bases, with 5 bases between them. The CDR3 is 13 amino acids.

This clone was seen only a few times. V usage is TRBV7-7 and J usage is TRBJ2-1; 9 bases map to TRBD2. This CDR3 contains 17 residues. With V trimmed by 2 bases and J by 5 bases, 10 bases remained unmatched. CDR1 and CDR2 (germline): SSHAT, FNYEAQ (reference sequence). The CDR3 DNA is TGTGCCAGCAGCTTAACCCTGGGACTAGCAGATGACAATGAGCAGTTCTTC. Amino acids: CASSLTLGLADDNEQFF.

The table lists this clone with a few counts. The chain combines TRBV27 with TRBJ1-1; the D gene is possibly TRBD1 (5 bases). This CDR3 is built from 18 residues. CDR1 and CDR2 from the germline V gene are MNHEY and SMNVEV (reference sequence). V was trimmed by 1 base and J by 5 bases, leaving 23 bases between them. CDR3 sequence: CASSLYGGLSALGTEAFF. CDR3 sequence (DNA): TGTGCCAGCAGTTTATATGGGGGTCTGAGCGCCCTAGGTACTGAAGCTTTCTTT.

This clone was found a few times. V usage is TRBV5-4 and J usage is TRBJ2-2; 8 positions match TRBD1. Germline CDR1 is SGHNT and CDR2 is YYREEE (reference sequence). V shed 4 bases, J shed 0 bases, and the junction held 5 bases outside the gene matches. This CDR3 spans 16 amino acids. The CDR3, as DNA: TGTGCCAGCAGCCCCCCACAGGGGGCGAACACCGGGGAGCTGTTTTTT. It yields the protein CASSPPQGANTGELFF.

The chain carries TRBV5-1 and TRBJ2-5; TRBD2 aligns across 9 bases. J lost 4 bases, V lost 7 bases, and 11 bases had no gene match. In germline, CDR1 is SGHRS, CDR2 YFSETQ. CDR3 size: 15 residues. CDR3 in amino acids: CASGGGAIQGETQYF. The DNA of the CDR3 is TGCGCCAGCGGCGGGGGGGCGATTCAAGGAGAGACCCAGTACTTC.

The table lists this clone with a few counts. At the DNA level, this CDR3 is encoded by other sequences in the same sample as well. The genes are TRBV30 and TRBJ2-5, with 7 bases aligning to TRBD2. CDR1 is GTSNPN and CDR2 is SVGIG in the germline V gene (reference sequence). The CDR3 length is 13 residues. V lost 0 bases and J lost 4; bases outside the gene matches: 2. The CDR3 DNA sequence: TGTGCCTGGAGTGTATCGGGGGGAGAGACCCAGTACTTC. Translation gives CAWSVSGGETQYF.

The chain recombines TRBV15 with TRBJ1-1; the match to TRBD1 covers 7 bases. Per germline, CDR1 LNHNV and CDR2 YYDKDF (reference sequence). The length of the CDR3 is 14 residues. With V trimmed by 2 bases and J by 5 bases, 5 bases remained unmatched. CDR3 sequence reads: CATSRRQGPTEAFF. Written as DNA, the CDR3 is TGTGCCACCAGCAGAAGACAGGGCCCAACTGAAGCTTTCTTT. The whole variable domain, filled in from reference TRBV15 and TRBJ1-1, reads DAMVIQNPRYQVTQFGKPVTLSCSQTLNHNVMYWYQQKSSQAPKLLFHYYDKDFNNEADTPDNFQSRRPNTSFCFLDIRSPGLGDTAMYLCATSRRQGPTEAFFGQGTRLTVV.

This clone has only a few counts. In nucleotides, the CDR3 is TGTGCCAGCAGTCGACTAGCGGGACTAGAGACCCAGTACTTC. It translates to CASSRLAGLETQYF. This sequence joins TRBV27 and TRBJ2-5; 11 nucleotides match TRBD2. This CDR3 spans 14 amino acids. Germline-derived CDR1 and CDR2 are MNHEY and SMNVEV (reference sequence). After removal of 5 bases from V and 4 bases from J, the junction contained 3 bases not matched to a gene.

The CDR3 reads CASRGRQGGEQYF. CDR3 in DNA: TGTGCCAGCCGGGGACGACAAGGGGGCGAGCAGTACTTC. The chain links TRBV6-5 to TRBJ2-7; weak D call: TRBD1 (6 bases). CDR3 size: 13 residues. The ends were cut back, 8 bases at V and 6 bases at J, with 17 bases in the middle. Germline CDR1 and CDR2: MNHEY and SVGAGI.